The 30 T cell receptor beta chains below come from one sample, sequenced in a study of blood T cell repertoires in COVID-19. Measured with immunoSEQ multiplex PCR; TCRdb has only the in-frame clones, and not every one. Here the sample spans fewer than 150,000 clones, around four fifths being singletons. The sequenced sample consisted of peripheral blood. These TCRs come from a human donor in a cohort sampled during active COVID-19.

The sample holds many counts of this clone. The rearrangement links TRBV4-1 to TRBJ2-3, with 11 bases identical to TRBD2. Germline CDR1 reads MGHRA; CDR2 reads YSYEKL. After removal of 4 bases from V and 1 base from J, the junction contained 7 bases not matched to a gene. The CDR3 loop spans 17 amino acids. DNA of the CDR3: TGCGCCAGCAGCCTCCGACTAGCGGGGCTCGGCACAGATACGCAGTATTTT. It translates to CASSLRLAGLGTDTQYF.

This sequence joins TRBV15 and TRBJ2-7; the D gene is possibly TRBD1 (6 bases). Trimming stripped 2 bases from V and 5 bases from J, with 10 bases between. Germline assignment: CDR1 LNHNV and CDR2 YYDKDF (reference sequence). This CDR3 has 13 residues. This CDR3 is CATSRSRGHEQYF. The CDR3 nucleotides read TGTGCCACCAGCAGATCCAGGGGACACGAGCAGTACTTC.

V gene TRBV7-8 combines with J gene TRBJ1-2; tentative D call: TRBD1 (6 bases). This CDR3 comprises 16 residues. V dropped 5 bases and J dropped 4 bases, with 20 bases sitting between them. CDR1 is SGHVS and CDR2 is FQNEAQ in the germline V gene. CDR3 nucleotide sequence: TGTGCCAGCAGCCCCACACAGGGACGCGTATCCTATGGCTACACCTTC. This translates into CASSPTQGRVSYGYTF.

The chain is built from TRBV18 and TRBJ1-6, with 9 bases aligning to TRBD1. The trim removed 6 bases at V and 7 bases at J, leaving 7 bases unmatched. The CDR3 runs 15 residues. The germline V gene has CDR1 KGHSH and CDR2 LQKENI. The CDR3 DNA reads as TGTGCCAGCTCGCCAAGGGACAGGGTAAATTCACCCCTCCACTTT. This sequence encodes CASSPRDRVNSPLHF. The whole variable domain, remainder taken from reference TRBV18 and TRBJ1-6, is NAGVMQNPRHLVRRRGQEARLRCSPMKGHSHVYWYRQLPEEGLKFMVYLQKENIIDESGMPKERFSAEFPKEGPSILRIQQVVRGDSAAYFCASSPRDRVNSPLHFGNGTRLTVT.

The V gene is TRBV3-1 (or the pseudogene TRBV3-2), the J gene TRBJ2-7, with D possibly TRBD2 on 7 matching bases. V was clipped by 1 base and J by 10 bases, with 20 bases between them. Germline V gene sequence: CDR1 LGHDT, CDR2 YNNKEL (reference sequence). CDR3 length equals 15 residues. The CDR3 loop is CASSQGRGAGPSQYF. CDR3 bases: TGTGCCAGCAGCCAAGGCCGGGGGGCGGGACCATCCCAGTACTTC.

The sample holds one count of this clone. CDR3 sequence (DNA): TGTGCCTGGACAGATACTAGGGTTCGAGAGACCCAGTACTTC. Translating gives CAWTDTRVRETQYF. The V and J genes are TRBV30 and TRBJ2-5, with D perhaps matching TRBD2 (5 bases). The V gene's germline CDR1 is GTSNPN and CDR2 SVGIG (reference sequence). The ends were cut back, 4 bases at V and 4 bases at J, with 16 bases in the middle. The CDR3 is 14 residues long.

Comment on this clone: The same CDR3 also results from other DNA sequences found in this sample. The chain carries TRBV19 and TRBJ2-7; no definite D call. This CDR3 region has 15 residues. Germline values: CDR1 LNHDA, CDR2 SQIVND (reference sequence). V was pared by 3 bases and J by 0 bases, with 12 bases between. The CDR3 loop is CASSIGVGGSYEQYF. Here the CDR3 DNA reads TGTGCCAGTAGTATCGGTGTAGGCGGCTCCTACGAGCAGTACTTC.

The CDR3 coding sequence is TGTGCCAGCAGCGACAGGGCGGCTAACTATGGCTACACCTTC. Translated, it gives CASSDRAANYGYTF. The rearrangement joins TRBV27 to TRBJ1-2; 7 bases align to TRBD1. Germline V gene data show CDR1 as MNHEY and CDR2 as SMNVEV (reference sequence). CDR3 length: 14 residues. The J segment lost 0 bases and the V segment lost 6 bases, leaving 4 bases of the junction unmatched.

The chain couples TRBV3-1 (or the pseudogene TRBV3-2) to TRBJ1-1, with 7 bases matching TRBD1. J gave up 4 bases and V 3 bases, and 5 bases lay outside the gene matches. CDR3 size: 14 residues. Germline-derived CDR1 and CDR2 are LGHDT and YNNKEL (reference sequence). CDR3 sequence (DNA): TGTGCCAGCAGCCACACAGGGGCGGGCACTGAAGCTTTCTTT. Its translation: CASSHTGAGTEAFF.

The chain is built from TRBV28 and TRBJ2-1; D is undetermined. Trimming left V 1 base short and J 0 bases short, with 7 bases between. Germline V gene lookup returns CDR1 MDHEN and CDR2 SYDVKM. This CDR3 spans 15 amino acids. This CDR3 is CASSLLLGSYNEQFF. The CDR3 nucleotides are TGTGCCAGCAGTTTATTGCTAGGCTCCTACAATGAGCAGTTCTTC.

The chain carries TRBV6-1 and TRBJ1-2; 7 bases map to TRBD1. Trimming at V came to 2 bases and at J to 6 bases, leaving 6 bases not matched to a gene. Germline V gives CDR1 MNHNS, CDR2 SASEGT. The CDR3 contains 14 residues. The chain's CDR3 is CASSELAGTDGYTF. CDR3 nucleotide sequence: TGTGCCAGCAGTGAATTGGCAGGGACAGATGGCTACACCTTC.

The chain combines TRBV29-1 with TRBJ1-5, with 10 positions matching TRBD1. The CDR3 spans 14 residues. V was clipped by 5 bases and J by 2 bases; unmatched bases: 3. Germline CDR1 is SQVTM and CDR2 is ANQGSEA. CDR3 sequence reads: CSVTGTGGNQPQHF. CDR3 nucleotide sequence: TGCAGCGTTACCGGGACAGGGGGCAATCAGCCCCAGCATTTT.

The V call is TRBV2, the J call TRBJ2-2, with D tentatively TRBD1 (5 bases). The V gene's germline CDR1 is SNHLY and CDR2 FYNNEI. Trimming shortened V by 4 bases and J by 0 bases, and 12 bases separated the two germline ends. The CDR3 runs 16 residues. In nucleotides, the CDR3 is TGTGCCAGCAGTGCCCAGACAGTAGCGAACACCGGGGAGCTGTTTTTT. Translation: CASSAQTVANTGELFF.

This chain links TRBV19 with TRBJ1-1; 12 nucleotides line up with TRBD1. The germline CDR1 and CDR2 sequences are LNHDA and SQIVND (reference sequence). The CDR3 spans 17 residues. V gave up 7 bases and J gave up 5 bases; unmatched junction bases: 14. CDR3 DNA sequence: TGTGCCAGTAAGGTCCCCGGGACAGGGGGCTTCGGGACTGAAGCTTTCTTT. Protein sequence: CASKVPGTGGFGTEAFF.

The chain is built from TRBV12-3 or TRBV12-4 and TRBJ2-2; D possibly corresponds to TRBD2 (6 bases). V lost 9 bases and J 4 bases, leaving 12 bases between the germline ends. This CDR3 contains 13 residues. In DNA, the CDR3 is TGTGCCAGTCAACTAGCACGCACCGGGGAGCTGTTTTTT. Amino acids: CASQLARTGELFF.

The chain uses TRBV27 and TRBJ1-2; weak D call: TRBD1 (5 bases). The CDR3 is 18 amino acids. V shed 2 bases and J shed 2 bases, with 21 bases lying between them. Germline loops: CDR1 MNHEY, CDR2 SMNVEV (reference sequence). The CDR3, as DNA: TGTGCCAGCAGTTTACAGGGCAGGGCGGGAAGTGCCAACTATGGCTACACCTTC. Its protein product is CASSLQGRAGSANYGYTF.

V gene TRBV5-6 combines with J gene TRBJ2-7, with D possibly being TRBD2 (7 bases). This CDR3 spans 15 amino acids. The germline CDR1 and CDR2 sequences are SGHDT and YYEEEE. V was shortened by 4 bases and J by 5 bases, with 19 bases between the two germline ends. CDR3 loop: CASSPLGGGRDEQYF. The CDR3 coding sequence is TGTGCCAGCAGCCCCTTGGGCGGGGGCAGGGACGAGCAGTACTTC. Complete variable domain (other parts from reference TRBV5-6 and TRBJ2-7): DAGVTQSPTHLIKTRGQQVTLRCSPKSGHDTVSWYQQALGQGPQFIFQYYEEEERQRGNFPDRFSGHQFPNYSSELNVNALLLGDSALYLCASSPLGGGRDEQYFGPGTRLTVT.

CDR3: CASTSQGSYEQYF. The CDR3, as DNA: TGTGCCAGCACATCGCAGGGATCCTACGAGCAGTACTTC. This chain links TRBV2 with TRBJ2-7, with D possibly being TRBD1 (5 bases). The germline V gene encodes CDR1 SNHLY and CDR2 FYNNEI. There are 13 residues in the CDR3. Trimming removed 7 bases at V and 1 base at J, with 11 bases between.

V gene TRBV27 combines with J gene TRBJ2-6, with a weak D call TRBD2 (6 bases). V shed 5 bases and J shed 2 bases, with 10 bases lying between them. Germline V CDR1 and CDR2: MNHEY, SMNVEV (reference sequence). This CDR3 comprises 15 residues. The CDR3 DNA sequence: TGTGCCAGCAGTCCGCCGGGAGCTGGGGCCAACGTCCTGACTTTC. Translated: CASSPPGAGANVLTF.

In nucleotides, the CDR3 is TGCAGTGCTAGTCGGACAGGGAAAGGCTACACCTTC. The encoded protein is CSASRTGKGYTF. This chain uses TRBV20-1 with TRBJ1-2; 8 bases agree with TRBD1. Germline CDR1 DFQATT, CDR2 SNEGSKA (reference sequence). This CDR3 contains 12 residues. The ends lost 3 bases at V and 8 bases at J; junction bases unmatched: 5.

The chain recombines TRBV5-4 with TRBJ2-5, with 15 nucleotides matching TRBD2. The CDR3 has 18 amino acids. V gave up 4 bases and J gave up 2 bases; unmatched junction bases: 9. The germline gives CDR1 SGHNT, CDR2 YYREEE (reference sequence). As DNA, the CDR3 is TGTGCCAGCAGCAAAGCCGGGACTAGCGGGGGGACACAAGAGACCCAGTACTTC. Amino acid sequence: CASSKAGTSGGTQETQYF.

Of note for this clone: The same CDR3 can be traced to other DNA sequences in this sample. The rearrangement joins TRBV5-1 to TRBJ2-1; perhaps TRBD1 as D (6 bases). CDR3 size: 16 residues. CDR1 SGHRS and CDR2 YFSETQ come from the germline V gene. V was shortened by 0 bases and J by 1 base, with 11 bases between the two germline ends. Here the CDR3 DNA reads TGCGCCAGCAGCTTGGGTGGGGGCTCTTCCTACAATGAGCAGTTCTTC. This codes for CASSLGGGSSYNEQFF.

V usage is TRBV5-1 and J usage is TRBJ2-3; 8 nucleotides agree with TRBD1. The V gene's germline CDR1 is SGHRS and CDR2 YFSETQ. This CDR3 has 14 amino acids. V shed 7 bases, J shed 6 bases, and the junction held 10 bases outside the gene matches. The CDR3 DNA follows: TGCGCCAGCGCCCTATCAGGACAGGGCGATACGCAGTATTTT. It specifies CASALSGQGDTQYF.

V gene TRBV5-6 combines with J gene TRBJ1-5; no reliable D call. The CDR3 has 16 amino acids. Trimming took off 2 bases at V and 0 bases at J, with 12 bases between the two ends. CDR1 SGHDT and CDR2 YYEEEE come from the germline V gene. Here the CDR3 DNA reads TGTGCCAGCAGCTTAGGCGGGTCGTTTAGCAATCAGCCCCAGCATTTT. It is translated as CASSLGGSFSNQPQHF.

The V and J genes are TRBV29-1 and TRBJ2-7; D remains ambiguous. CDR1 is SQVTM and CDR2 is ANQGSEA in the germline V gene. V was trimmed by 8 bases and J by 0 bases, leaving 14 bases between them. CDR3 size: 13 residues. CDR3 in DNA: TGCAGCCCAGACTTTACGAGCTCCTACGAGCAGTACTTC. As protein: CSPDFTSSYEQYF.

The V gene is TRBV5-4, the J gene TRBJ2-5; 9 bases fit TRBD1. This CDR3 spans 16 amino acids. V shed 2 bases and J 6 bases; nucleotides not matched to a gene: 11. Germline V lookup: CDR1 SGHNT, CDR2 YYREEE (reference sequence). CDR3 bases: TGTGCCAGCAGCTTAACAGGGGGCGCTTTCTGGCAGACCCAGTACTTC. It encodes CASSLTGGAFWQTQYF.

This rearrangement joins TRBV10-3 to TRBJ1-2; 8 positions match TRBD1. J lost 9 bases, V lost 7 bases, and 7 bases had no gene match. Germline V gives CDR1 ENHRY, CDR2 SYGVKD. The CDR3 loop spans 12 amino acids. The CDR3, as DNA: TGTGCCATCACTCAGGACAGGGAAAGCTACACCTTC. The encoded protein is CAITQDRESYTF.

The CDR3 coding sequence is TGTGCCAGCAGCCAATCGGGACTAGCGGGGGGGCTTCGGTCCTACAATGAGCAGTTCTTC. It codes for CASSQSGLAGGLRSYNEQFF. J is TRBJ2-1 and V is TRBV4-2; 16 bases line up with TRBD2. Germline V CDR1 and CDR2: LGHNA, YNFKEQ. J gave up 1 base and V 2 bases, and 8 bases lay outside the gene matches. The CDR3 has 20 residues.

The chain carries TRBV19 and TRBJ2-1; TRBD2 agrees at 10 bases. The length of the CDR3 is 16 residues. Germline-derived CDR1 and CDR2 are LNHDA and SQIVND (reference sequence). The V and J ends lost 4 bases and 2 bases, in that order; junction bases with no gene match: 5. Here the CDR3 reads CASSTTSGQAYNEQFF. CDR3 bases: TGTGCCAGTAGTACGACTAGCGGGCAAGCCTACAATGAGCAGTTCTTC.

This clone turned up a few times. The chain uses TRBV5-1 and TRBJ1-5; 10 nucleotides line up with TRBD1. The CDR3 extends over 15 amino acids. Unmatched junction bases numbered 6, after V lost 4 bases and J lost 5 bases. Germline lookup yields CDR1 SGHRS and CDR2 YFSETQ. The CDR3 DNA follows: TGCGCCAGCAGCCCCGGGACAGGGGAAGATCAGCCCCAGCATTTT. It encodes CASSPGTGEDQPQHF.